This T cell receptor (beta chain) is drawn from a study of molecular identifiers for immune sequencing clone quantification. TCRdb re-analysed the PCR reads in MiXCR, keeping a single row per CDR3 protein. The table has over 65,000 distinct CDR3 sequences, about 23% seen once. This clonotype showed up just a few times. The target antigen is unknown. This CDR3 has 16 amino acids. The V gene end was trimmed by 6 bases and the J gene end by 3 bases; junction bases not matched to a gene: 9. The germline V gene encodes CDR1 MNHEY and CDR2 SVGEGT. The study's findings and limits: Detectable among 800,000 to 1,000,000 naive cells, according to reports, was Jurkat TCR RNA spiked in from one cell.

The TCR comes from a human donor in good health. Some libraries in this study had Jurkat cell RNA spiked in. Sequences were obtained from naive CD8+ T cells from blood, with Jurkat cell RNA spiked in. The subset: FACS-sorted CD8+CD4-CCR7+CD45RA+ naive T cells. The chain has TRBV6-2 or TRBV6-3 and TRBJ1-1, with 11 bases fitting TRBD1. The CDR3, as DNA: TGTGCCAGCAGAGACCGGGACAGGGGGTTGGACACTGAAGCTTTCTTT. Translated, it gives CASRDRDRGLDTEAFF.